The 32 T cell receptor beta chains below were found in one sample sequenced in a study of blood T cell repertoires in COVID-19 (TCRdb year 2020). The library came from the immunoSEQ multiplex PCR assay. Imported from immuneACCESS, the table was reduced by TCRdb to in-frame sequences with V and J called. These copies leave out some clones; in studies compared against another copy, an unresolved V gene accounts for under half, and the cause of the remainder is not known. The sample includes around 430,000 clones, with about 87% observed a single time. The ten largest clones add up to around 13% of the sample. Sequencing was done on a sample of peripheral blood. The receptors stem from a woman in her forties or fifties with COVID-19, enrolled during active disease.

CDR3 coding DNA: TGTGCCAGCAGTGAGGCGGTTCGAACTGAAGCTTTCTTT. Its protein is CASSEAVRTEAFF. The rearrangement uses TRBV2 and TRBJ1-1, with unresolved D. V gave up 3 bases and J gave up 5 bases, with 10 bases separating them. Germline CDR1 is SNHLY and CDR2 is FYNNEI. The CDR3 contains 13 residues.

V and J are TRBV12-3 or TRBV12-4 and TRBJ1-1, with D unresolved. Trimming left V 3 bases short and J 3 bases short, with 5 bases between. The CDR3 contains 12 residues. DNA for the CDR3: TGTGCCAGCAGTTTGAGGCACACTGAAGCTTTCTTT. It translates to CASSLRHTEAFF.

The chain recombines TRBV20-1 with TRBJ2-7, with 9 nucleotides matching TRBD1. The germline V gene has CDR1 DFQATT and CDR2 SNEGSKA (reference sequence). The CDR3 is 14 amino acids. J was trimmed by 5 bases and V by 3 bases; bases with no gene match: 8. The CDR3 DNA reads as TGCAGTGCTAGTTCTGGGACAGGGCGAGACGAGCAGTACTTC. It codes for CSASSGTGRDEQYF.

V gene TRBV2 combines with J gene TRBJ2-3; D might be TRBD1 (6 bases). Trimming removed 1 base from V and 6 bases from J, with 8 bases in between. Germline CDR1 is SNHLY and CDR2 is FYNNEI. This CDR3 contains 13 residues. CDR3 sequence reads: CASSEGTGDTQYF. The CDR3 DNA is TGTGCCAGCAGTGAAGGAACAGGGGATACGCAGTATTTT.

CDR3 bases: TGTGCCAGTAGTTCCGGGACAGGGGGCTTTTTGGCCAAAAACATTCAGTACTTC. It encodes CASSSGTGGFLAKNIQYF. V is TRBV19 and J is TRBJ2-4, with TRBD1 matching 12 bases. The CDR3 loop spans 18 amino acids. CDR1 and CDR2 from the germline V gene are LNHDA and SQIVND (reference sequence). V dropped 5 bases and J dropped 1; count of bases not matched to a gene: 9.

The V and J genes are TRBV21-1 and TRBJ2-7; the D call of TRBD2 is as the table states it, not checked on the DNA. TRBV21-1 is noted as a pseudogene. The CDR3 spans 19 residues. The DNA of the CDR3 is TGTGCCAGCAGCAAAGAGCCCCCTCGGGGACTAGCGGGGGCCTACGAGCAGTACTTC. Amino acids: CASSKEPPRGLAGAYEQYF.

The chain uses TRBV12-5 and TRBJ2-3; D may be TRBD2 (5 bases). The CDR3 is 13 residues long. Germline V gives CDR1 LGHNT, CDR2 FRNRAP. The germline V and J ends were trimmed by 4 bases and 5 bases, with 10 bases remaining between them. CDR3 amino acids: CASGYGEGDTQYF. The CDR3 DNA is TGTGCTAGTGGTTACGGAGAGGGAGATACGCAGTATTTT.

This chain's CDR3 is CASNPRGTGGEKLFF. The DNA for the CDR3 is TGTGCCAGTAACCCCCGGGGGACAGGGGGTGAAAAACTGTTTTTT. The V gene is TRBV19, the J gene TRBJ1-4; 11 bases map to TRBD1. The CDR3 loop spans 15 amino acids. Germline values: CDR1 LNHDA, CDR2 SQIVND (reference sequence). V was pared by 7 bases and J by 7 bases, with 8 bases of the junction left unmatched.

CDR3 amino acids: CASSHASGTGRPQPQHF. CDR3 in DNA: TGTGCCAGCAGTCACGCATCCGGGACAGGGAGGCCTCAGCCCCAGCATTTT. The chain employs TRBV6-6 and TRBJ1-5; the match to TRBD1 covers 9 bases. With V trimmed by 5 bases and J by 6 bases, 14 bases remained unmatched. Germline V gene data show CDR1 as MNHNY and CDR2 as SVGAGI (reference sequence). The CDR3 has 17 residues.

The rearrangement uses TRBV5-1 and TRBJ2-3, with D perhaps matching TRBD2 (7 bases). Trimming took off 1 base at V and 4 bases at J, with 10 bases between the two ends. CDR3 length: 14 amino acids. The germline CDR1 and CDR2 sequences are SGHRS and YFSETQ. CDR3 sequence: CASSLWGGPDTQYF. For the CDR3, the DNA is TGCGCCAGCAGCTTGTGGGGGGGCCCAGATACGCAGTATTTT.

The chain recombines TRBV24-1 with TRBJ2-7, with D perhaps matching TRBD2 (6 bases). Trimming removed 5 bases at V and 3 bases at J, with 7 bases between. Germline V CDR1 and CDR2: KGHDR, SFDVKD. The CDR3 is 12 amino acids. CDR3 nucleotides: TGTGCCACCAGTGCGGGGGACTACGAGCAGTACTTC. Protein product: CATSAGDYEQYF.

V gene TRBV5-1 combines with J gene TRBJ1-1; tentatively, D is TRBD1 (5 bases). The V gene lost 1 base and the J gene lost 4 bases, with 11 bases spanning the gap. This CDR3 is 14 amino acids long. Looked up from germline, CDR1 is SGHRS and CDR2 is YFSETQ. In nucleotides, the CDR3 is TGCGCCAGCAGCTTGAACGGGGGGTTCACTGAAGCTTTCTTT. It encodes CASSLNGGFTEAFF.

The CDR3 spells CASSPAEREYTDTQYF. The DNA for the CDR3 is TGTGCCAGCAGCCCCGCGGAGCGGGAGTACACAGATACGCAGTATTTT. The V gene is TRBV7-3, the J gene TRBJ2-3; 8 bases match TRBD2. The CDR3 is 16 residues long. V was pared by 5 bases and J by 2 bases, with 9 bases of the junction left unmatched. Germline V gene lookup returns CDR1 SGHTA and CDR2 FQGTGA.

This chain links TRBV11-3 with TRBJ2-1; 9 bases line up with TRBD2. With V trimmed by 5 bases and J by 2 bases, 1 base remained unmatched. Germline CDR1 reads SGHNT; CDR2 reads YENEEA. The CDR3 runs to 14 residues. The CDR3 DNA reads as TGTGCCAGCAGCGGCGGGGGGGCCTACAATGAGCAGTTCTTC. Translated, it gives CASSGGGAYNEQFF.

With regard to this clone: Other DNA sequences from this sample encode an identical CDR3 as well. V usage is TRBV6-5 and J usage is TRBJ1-5; TRBD1 matches at 8 bases. Germline CDR1 reads MNHEY; CDR2 reads SVGAGI. CDR3 length: 15 amino acids. J gave up 7 bases and V 4 bases, and 9 bases lay outside the gene matches. CDR3 residues: CASSSTTGGGQPQHF. The CDR3 coding sequence is TGTGCCAGCAGTTCCACAACAGGGGGAGGACAGCCCCAGCATTTT.

The rearrangement uses TRBV7-8 and TRBJ2-1; 7 bases map to TRBD2. CDR1 and CDR2 from the germline V gene are SGHVS and FQNEAQ. Unmatched junction bases numbered 10, after V lost 3 bases and J lost 8 bases. There are 15 residues in the CDR3. CDR3 sequence reads: CASSFRGDALDEQFF. In DNA form, the CDR3 reads TGTGCCAGCAGCTTTCGGGGGGACGCCCTCGATGAGCAGTTCTTC. Supplemented by reference TRBV7-8 and TRBJ2-1, the full variable domain reads GAGVSQSPRYKVAKRGQDVALRCDPISGHVSLFWYQQALGQGPEFLTYFQNEAQLDKSGLPSDRFFAERPEGSVSTLKIQRTQQEDSAVYLCASSFRGDALDEQFFGPGTRLTVL.

The genes are TRBV6-5 and TRBJ1-2; D is unresolved. CDR3 length equals 15 residues. The V and J ends lost 6 bases and 3 bases respectively, with 17 bases between them. Germline V CDR1 and CDR2: MNHEY, SVGAGI. CDR3 in amino acids: CASRSDKIYHYGYTF. The CDR3 DNA follows: TGTGCCAGCAGGTCCGACAAAATTTATCACTATGGCTACACCTTC.

V is TRBV5-4 and J is TRBJ2-1; the D is unclear. V was trimmed by 4 bases and J by 5 bases, leaving 13 bases between them. This CDR3 region has 14 residues. Germline values: CDR1 SGHNT, CDR2 YYREEE (reference sequence). DNA for the CDR3: TGTGCCAGCAGCCCGGTCCCCAACGACAATGAGCAGTTCTTC. Translating it yields CASSPVPNDNEQFF. Supplemented by reference TRBV5-4 and TRBJ2-1, the full variable domain reads ETGVTQSPTHLIKTRGQQVTLRCSSQSGHNTVSWYQQALGQGPQFIFQYYREEENGRGNFPPRFSGLQFPNYSSELNVNALELDDSALYLCASSPVPNDNEQFFGPGTRLTVL.

V is TRBV4-1 and J is TRBJ2-5, with TRBD2 matching 9 bases. V gave up 3 bases and J gave up 7 bases; unmatched junction bases: 12. The CDR3 runs 16 residues. CDR1 and CDR2 (germline): MGHRA, YSYEKL. The CDR3 here is CASSHSRAGGVRTQYF. The CDR3, as DNA: TGCGCCAGCAGCCATTCACGAGCGGGGGGCGTACGGACCCAGTACTTC.

In this sample, this clone turned up once. CDR3 in amino acids: CASSQGVNNEKLFF. The CDR3 nucleotides read TGTGCCAGCAGCCAAGGAGTTAACAATGAAAAACTGTTTTTT. V usage is TRBV3-1 (or the pseudogene TRBV3-2) and J usage is TRBJ1-4, with unresolved D. The CDR3 loop spans 14 amino acids. Trimming left V 1 base short and J 5 bases short, with 8 bases between. The V gene's germline CDR1 is LGHDT and CDR2 YNNKEL (reference sequence).

The sample holds one count of this clone. This chain uses TRBV6-5 with TRBJ1-2; the match to TRBD1 covers 9 bases. The CDR3 sequence is 15 residues long. J was trimmed by 1 base and V by 6 bases; bases with no gene match: 6. The V gene's germline CDR1 is MNHEY and CDR2 SVGAGI. The CDR3 bases are TGTGCCAGCAGCCGGGACAGGGCGATTAACTATGGCTACACCTTC. It specifies CASSRDRAINYGYTF.

The V gene is TRBV6-5, the J gene TRBJ2-7; maybe TRBD2 (6 bases). The length of the CDR3 is 12 residues. CDR1 and CDR2 (germline): MNHEY, SVGAGI. The V and J ends lost 10 bases and 4 bases respectively, with 14 bases between them. CDR3 region: CATKGGLYEQYF. The CDR3 DNA is TGTGCCACAAAGGGAGGACTGTACGAGCAGTACTTC.

The rearrangement uses TRBV7-2 and TRBJ1-1; 8 bases are shared with TRBD1. V lost 2 bases, J lost 0 bases, and 8 bases stayed unmatched. From germline, CDR1 is SGHTA and CDR2 FQGNSA. The CDR3 runs to 17 residues. The CDR3 loop is CASSLFTGGALNTEAFF. The CDR3 DNA sequence: TGTGCCAGCAGCTTATTCACAGGGGGTGCACTGAACACTGAAGCTTTCTTT.

Only a few counts were recorded for this clone. This chain joins TRBV15 and TRBJ1-2; no firm D call. CDR3 length equals 16 residues. Germline CDR1 reads LNHNV; CDR2 reads YYDKDF (reference sequence). V gave up 0 bases and J gave up 5 bases, with 16 bases separating them. CDR3 region: CATSRDTAGVEYGYTF. The CDR3 DNA is TGTGCCACCAGCAGAGATACGGCCGGGGTAGAATATGGCTACACCTTC. Using reference TRBV15 and TRBJ1-2 for the parts outside the CDR3, the full variable domain is DAMVIQNPRYQVTQFGKPVTLSCSQTLNHNVMYWYQQKSSQAPKLLFHYYDKDFNNEADTPDNFQSRRPNTSFCFLDIRSPGLGDTAMYLCATSRDTAGVEYGYTFGSGTRLTVV.

The chain couples TRBV7-9 to TRBJ2-7; TRBD2 aligns across 10 bases. Looked up from germline, CDR1 is SEHNR and CDR2 is FQNEAQ (reference sequence). CDR3 length: 13 residues. V trimming: 4 bases; J trimming: 5 bases; junction bases outside the gene matches: 2. In DNA, the CDR3 is TGTGCCAGCAGCTGGCTAGCGGGGGACGAGCAGTACTTC. It translates to CASSWLAGDEQYF.

The CDR3 DNA follows: TGTGCCAGCAGGACAGTTAACACTGAAGCTTTCTTT. Translated, it gives CASRTVNTEAFF. The gene calls are TRBV2 and TRBJ1-1, with D perhaps matching TRBD1 (5 bases). The CDR3 spans 12 residues. The V and J ends lost 6 bases and 2 bases respectively, with 7 bases between them. Germline V gene lookup returns CDR1 SNHLY and CDR2 FYNNEI.

This chain connects TRBV25-1 to TRBJ2-7, with D possibly being TRBD2 (6 bases). Germline CDR1 is MGHDK and CDR2 is SYGVNS. CDR3 size: 12 residues. V gave up 4 bases and J gave up 4 bases, with 8 bases separating them. In DNA form, the CDR3 reads TGTGCCAGCAGTGTCGGAGGGTACGAGCAGTACTTC. It is translated as CASSVGGYEQYF.

The chain couples TRBV30 to TRBJ1-6; D not resolved. The germline CDR1 and CDR2 sequences are GTSNPN and SVGIG (reference sequence). CDR3 length: 13 amino acids. V lost 5 bases, J lost 8 bases, and 13 bases lay in between. The CDR3 loop is CAWRGGRDSPLHF. CDR3 nucleotide sequence: TGTGCCTGGCGGGGAGGGAGGGATTCACCCCTCCACTTT.

This chain uses TRBV3-1 (or the pseudogene TRBV3-2) with TRBJ2-1, with 7 bases that match TRBD2. The CDR3 is 14 residues long. J was trimmed by 4 bases and V by 4 bases; bases with no gene match: 4. Germline V lookup: CDR1 LGHDT, CDR2 YNNKEL (reference sequence). For the CDR3, the DNA is TGTGCCAGCAGCCGCGGGGGAAATTACAATGAGCAGTTCTTC. This encodes CASSRGGNYNEQFF.

The chain combines TRBV5-6 with TRBJ1-2, with 9 positions matching TRBD1. Germline V lookup: CDR1 SGHDT, CDR2 YYEEEE. V dropped 2 bases and J dropped 8; count of bases not matched to a gene: 4. The CDR3 loop spans 13 amino acids. CDR3 protein: CASSFWTGEGYTF. CDR3 sequence (DNA): TGTGCCAGCAGCTTCTGGACAGGGGAAGGCTACACCTTC.

The J gene is TRBJ1-3, the V gene TRBV3-1 (or the pseudogene TRBV3-2); TRBD1 is a possible D gene (6 bases). Per germline, CDR1 LGHDT and CDR2 YNNKEL (reference sequence). The CDR3 has 15 residues. Trimming pared 3 bases from V and 2 bases from J, leaving 11 bases between. CDR3 nucleotide sequence: TGTGCCAGCAGCCAGGACAGCTCAGCTGGAAACACCATATATTTT. Residues: CASSQDSSAGNTIYF.

J is TRBJ2-6 and V is TRBV28; TRBD2 agrees at 10 bases. The CDR3 totals 21 residues. Germline values: CDR1 MDHEN, CDR2 SYDVKM. Trimming at V came to 6 bases and at J to 0 bases, leaving 17 bases not matched to a gene. CDR3 nucleotides: TGTGCCAGCAGGTTAGCGGGGGGACAGCCGGGGCTACTCTCTGGGGCCAACGTCCTGACTTTC. It translates to CASRLAGGQPGLLSGANVLTF.